What follows are 20 T cell receptor beta chains derived from one specimen sequenced in a study of technical replicates of blood from several donors. Method: immunoSEQ multiplex PCR; TCRdb's copy keeps in-frame clones and lacks some. The sample has 79,000 or so clones, 95% to 98% seen once. The sequenced sample consisted of T cells isolated from PBMCs. These receptor sequences come from a human donor in good health.

This clone occurred once. The chain links TRBV19 to TRBJ1-4, with 9 nucleotides matching TRBD1. V lost 4 bases and J lost 5; bases outside the gene matches: 8. The germline V gene encodes CDR1 LNHDA and CDR2 SQIVND (reference sequence). The CDR3 loop spans 16 amino acids. DNA of the CDR3: TGTGCCAGTAGTACCTTTACAGGGGGCGAAAATGAAAAACTGTTTTTT. This encodes CASSTFTGGENEKLFF.

The V call is TRBV7-9, the J call TRBJ2-7; 7 positions match TRBD1. Losses at the gene ends were 5 bases for V and 1 base for J; bases not matched to a gene: 11. CDR3 length equals 16 residues. Germline lookup yields CDR1 SEHNR and CDR2 FQNEAQ (reference sequence). This CDR3 is CASSHTQGQPSYEQYF. CDR3 coding DNA: TGTGCCAGCAGCCACACACAGGGACAGCCTTCCTACGAGCAGTACTTC. The full variable domain, its missing parts supplied by reference TRBV7-9 and TRBJ2-7, is DTGVSQNPRHKITKRGQNVTFRCDPISEHNRLYWYRQTLGQGPEFLTYFQNEAQLEKSRLLSDRFSAERPKGSFSTLEIQRTEQGDSAMYLCASSHTQGQPSYEQYFGPGTRLTVT.

The chain has TRBV29-1 and TRBJ2-7; 8 positions match TRBD1. Losses at the gene ends were 6 bases for V and 4 bases for J; bases not matched to a gene: 11. The CDR3 contains 14 residues. Germline V gives CDR1 SQVTM, CDR2 ANQGSEA. In DNA, the CDR3 is TGCAGCGTGCGGACAGGGCTTATCCCGTACGAGCAGTACTTC. This codes for CSVRTGLIPYEQYF.

This chain uses TRBV6-4 with TRBJ2-2; no clear D. The CDR3 sequence is 15 residues long. Trimming pared 2 bases from V and 0 bases from J, leaving 7 bases between. The germline CDR1 and CDR2 sequences are MRHNA and SNTAGT. DNA for the CDR3: TGTGCCAGCAGTGACACTGATGCGAACACCGGGGAGCTGTTTTTT. It encodes CASSDTDANTGELFF.

V gene TRBV9 combines with J gene TRBJ1-2; 7 positions agree with TRBD1. V was clipped by 7 bases and J by 8 bases; unmatched bases: 8. Germline CDR1 SGDLS, CDR2 YYNGEE. The CDR3 loop spans 12 amino acids. The CDR3 coding sequence is TGTGCCAGCCGACAGGGATCAGGGGGCTACACCTTC. Its translation: CASRQGSGGYTF.

The chain carries TRBV10-3 and TRBJ1-5; no firm D call. CDR3 length equals 12 residues. In germline, CDR1 is ENHRY, CDR2 SYGVKD. The V gene lost 9 bases and the J gene lost 7 bases, with 13 bases spanning the gap. CDR3 amino acids: CAILPIWQPQHF. The CDR3 DNA reads TGTGCCATTCTGCCTATTTGGCAGCCCCAGCATTTT.

The V and J genes are TRBV4-2 and TRBJ1-4, with TRBD1 matching over 10 bases. Germline CDR1 reads LGHNA; CDR2 reads YNFKEQ. The CDR3 contains 18 residues. With 3 bases clipped from V and 3 bases from J, the junction kept 10 bases outside the gene matches. In DNA form, the CDR3 reads TGTGCCAGCAGCCACGATTATGGACAGGGGGTTCCTAATGAAAAACTGTTTTTT. Its protein is CASSHDYGQGVPNEKLFF.

This rearrangement joins TRBV10-3 to TRBJ2-1, with D possibly being TRBD2 (6 bases). V lost 6 bases, J lost 0 bases, and 12 bases lay in between. The CDR3 contains 15 residues. Germline CDR1 is ENHRY and CDR2 is SYGVKD. This chain's CDR3 is CAIRTEGISYNEQFF. The CDR3 coding sequence is TGTGCCATCAGGACGGAGGGGATCTCCTACAATGAGCAGTTCTTC.

The chain couples TRBV30 to TRBJ2-3; TRBD2 might be the D (5 bases). Germline V gene data show CDR1 as GTSNPN and CDR2 as SVGIG (reference sequence). This CDR3 spans 12 amino acids. V lost 3 bases, J lost 2 bases, and 6 bases lay in between. The CDR3 sequence is CAWRRATDTQYF. In nucleotides, the CDR3 is TGTGCCTGGAGGAGGGCCACAGATACGCAGTATTTT.

The V and J genes are TRBV6-1 and TRBJ1-2, with 7 bases matching TRBD1. The V gene end was trimmed by 7 bases and the J gene end by 1 base; junction bases not matched to a gene: 3. CDR1 and CDR2 (germline): MNHNS, SASEGT. The CDR3 is 13 amino acids. The CDR3: CASNRGLNYGYTF. CDR3 DNA sequence: TGTGCCAGCAACAGGGGCCTTAACTATGGCTACACCTTC.

Here the CDR3 reads CASSQDYPIRADSWGYEQYF. The CDR3 DNA follows: TGCGCCAGCAGCCAAGATTACCCGATTAGAGCGGACTCATGGGGCTACGAGCAGTACTTC. The chain links TRBV4-3 to TRBJ2-7, with a possible D match to TRBD2 (5 bases). With 0 bases removed from V and 3 bases from J, the gap between germline ends came to 27 bases. The CDR3 covers 20 residues. The germline gives CDR1 LGHNA, CDR2 YSLEER.

The chain recombines TRBV27 with TRBJ1-1; 8 bases line up with TRBD1. The V gene end was trimmed by 2 bases and the J gene end by 5 bases; junction bases not matched to a gene: 4. The CDR3 consists of 14 residues. CDR1 MNHEY and CDR2 SMNVEV come from the germline V gene (reference sequence). The CDR3 DNA reads as TGTGCCAGCAGTTTAGTCAGGGGGCGAACTGAAGCTTTCTTT. This codes for CASSLVRGRTEAFF.

The chain recombines TRBV2 with TRBJ2-3; TRBD2 agrees at 7 bases. J lost 5 bases, V lost 10 bases, and 12 bases had no gene match. This CDR3 contains 14 residues. Germline values: CDR1 SNHLY, CDR2 FYNNEI. The CDR3 DNA is TGTGCCATCCTAGTGGCGGGAGCGATAGATACGCAGTATTTT. Translated, it gives CAILVAGAIDTQYF.

The J gene is TRBJ2-7, the V gene TRBV4-1; tentative D call: TRBD1 (5 bases). CDR1 is MGHRA, CDR2 YSYEKL, per germline. Trimming shortened V by 0 bases and J by 5 bases, and 20 bases separated the two germline ends. The CDR3 length is 17 residues. This chain's CDR3 is CASSQDSETGKLNEQYF. The CDR3 nucleotides read TGCGCCAGCAGCCAAGATTCCGAAACAGGTAAATTAAACGAGCAGTACTTC.

This sequence joins TRBV21-1 and TRBJ2-7; whether TRBD2, the table's D call, matches the DNA was not checked. TRBV21-1 is shown as a pseudogene. The CDR3 totals 15 residues. CDR3 sequence: CASSKMVPSSYEQYF. In DNA form, the CDR3 reads TGTGCCAGCAGCAAAATGGTCCCGAGCTCCTACGAGCAGTACTTC.

The chain is built from TRBV4-1 and TRBJ1-5; the D is unclear. The CDR3 is 15 residues long. Trimming stripped 1 base from V and 3 bases from J, with 10 bases between. Germline-derived CDR1 and CDR2 are MGHRA and YSYEKL. The CDR3 DNA is TGCGCCAGCAGCCAAGGAGGGTTAAACAATCAGCCCCAGCATTTT. Residues: CASSQGGLNNQPQHF.

The V call is TRBV9, the J call TRBJ2-2; D unresolved. CDR1 SGDLS and CDR2 YYNGEE come from the germline V gene. The V end lost 0 bases, the J end lost 5 bases, and 8 bases lay between the germline ends. CDR3 size: 14 residues. In nucleotides, the CDR3 is TGTGCCAGCAGCGTAGAGCCCTCGACCGGGGAGCTGTTTTTT. Its protein product is CASSVEPSTGELFF. Full variable domain (rest looked up from reference TRBV9 and TRBJ2-2): DSGVTQTPKHLITATGQRVTLRCSPRSGDLSVYWYQQSLDQGLQFLIQYYNGEERAKGNILERFSAQQFPDLHSELNLSSLELGDSALYFCASSVEPSTGELFFGEGSRLTVL.

This sequence joins TRBV5-4 and TRBJ2-7, with 7 bases fitting TRBD2. After removal of 7 bases from V and 2 bases from J, the junction contained 9 bases not matched to a gene. CDR1 and CDR2 from the germline V gene are SGHNT and YYREEE (reference sequence). The CDR3 totals 14 residues. DNA for the CDR3: TGTGCCAGCTCTGGGGGGGAGGCACCCTACGAGCAGTACTTC. Translated, it gives CASSGGEAPYEQYF.

This clone came up a few times. The gene calls are TRBV11-2 and TRBJ2-7; 7 positions match TRBD1. The CDR3 runs 15 residues. CDR1 and CDR2 from the germline V gene are SGHAT and FQNNGV. V gave up 4 bases and J gave up 2 bases; unmatched junction bases: 8. The CDR3 coding sequence is TGTGCCAGCAGCTCGGGCGTCGGGACAGCCTACGAGCAGTACTTC. Translated: CASSSGVGTAYEQYF.

The genes are TRBV5-4 and TRBJ2-1, with 11 bases identical to TRBD2. The CDR3 is made up of 18 amino acids. The junction had 9 bases not matched to a gene; V was cut back by 4 bases and J by 0 bases. Germline V gene sequence: CDR1 SGHNT, CDR2 YYREEE (reference sequence). Written as DNA, the CDR3 is TGTGCCAGCAGCGTAGCGGGAGGGAGGGGGATCTCCTACAATGAGCAGTTCTTC. Translated: CASSVAGGRGISYNEQFF.